These 30 T cell receptor beta chains came from one sample sequenced in a study of T cells in Graves' hyperthyroidism and ophthalmopathy. RNA transcripts provided the source from which TCR beta CDR3 regions were amplified. An initial round of RT-PCR targeting the TCR CDR3 relied on the HTBI primer set. TCRdb independently ran MiXCR on the multiplex PCR reads; one entry per CDR3 protein. The sample holds roughly 380,000 distinct CDR3 sequences, approximately 13% seen once. Sequenced material: blood. The source is a woman aged 18-29 years with Graves' hyperthyroidism.

This clonotype was recorded many times. The rearrangement uses TRBV6-1 and TRBJ2-1, with TRBD2 identical over 14 bases. V lost 6 bases and J lost 10; bases outside the gene matches: 5. The CDR3 is made up of 14 amino acids. The germline V gene encodes CDR1 MNHNS and CDR2 SASEGT. CDR3 in amino acids: CASRGTSGSREQFF. In nucleotides, the CDR3 is TGTGCCAGCAGGGGGACTAGCGGGAGCCGGGAGCAGTTCTTC.

This clonotype has a count of ten or more. V is TRBV3-1 and J is TRBJ1-4; D remains ambiguous. V lost 0 bases, J lost 5 bases, and 19 bases lay in between. Germline V gives CDR1 LGHDT, CDR2 YNNKEL (reference sequence). The CDR3 is 18 amino acids. DNA of the CDR3: TGTGCCAGCAGCCAAGATAAGGGTCCTCCTAAACGGAATGAAAAACTGTTTTTT. Residues: CASSQDKGPPKRNEKLFF.

V and J are TRBV4-3 and TRBJ1-1; TRBD1 is a possible D gene (5 bases). The CDR3 spans 12 residues. Per the germline V gene, CDR1 is LGHNA and CDR2 is YSLEER. V lost 3 bases and J lost 7, with 9 bases in between. The chain's CDR3 is CASSQGTHEAFF. The CDR3 DNA follows: TGCGCCAGCAGCCAGGGGACGCATGAAGCTTTCTTT.

This clonotype was detected a few times. One junction end disagrees with the germline gene, perhaps due to a read error. This rearrangement joins TRBV7-2 to TRBJ2-7; D may match TRBD1 or TRBD2 (5 bases each). Germline CDR1 reads SGHTA; CDR2 reads FQGNSA. CDR3 length equals 15 residues. The CDR3 loop reads CANSLEGRPFYEQYF. Here the CDR3 DNA reads TGTGCCAACAGCTTAGAGGGACGGCCCTTCTACGAGCAGTACTTC.

This clonotype has more than one count but fewer than ten. The rearrangement joins TRBV6-9 to TRBJ1-4; D ambiguous. The CDR3 sequence is 13 residues long. Germline values: CDR1 MNHGY, CDR2 SVAAGI. V lost 7 bases and J lost 0, with 6 bases in between. CDR3 DNA: TGTGCCAGCACCCCTGCAACTAATGAAAAACTGTTTTTT. This codes for CASTPATNEKLFF.

This clonotype was seen ten or more times. The chain carries TRBV24-1 and TRBJ2-1; TRBD2 is a possible D gene (5 bases). The CDR3 totals 15 residues. Germline V gene data show CDR1 as KGHDR and CDR2 as SFDVKD. V shed 6 bases and J shed 0 bases, with 11 bases lying between them. Here the CDR3 reads CATSLTGSSYNEQFF. CDR3 DNA sequence: TGTGCCACCAGTCTTACGGGGAGCTCCTACAATGAGCAGTTCTTC.

This clonotype turned up a few times. It may be a read error: a sequence one base away is much more abundant. The gene calls are TRBV12-3 or TRBV12-4 and TRBJ1-5, with D hard to call. The germline V and J ends were trimmed by 1 base and 2 bases, with 9 bases remaining between them. This CDR3 region has 15 residues. The CDR3 DNA reads as TGTGCCAGCAGTTTAGAAGGAAATGGCAATCAGCCCCAGCATTTT. As protein: CASSLEGNGNQPQHF.

This clonotype has a count of ten or more. This chain connects TRBV12-3 or TRBV12-4 to TRBJ2-5; D possibly corresponds to TRBD1 (5 bases). Trimming cost V 1 base and J 4 bases, with 10 bases left between them. The length of the CDR3 is 14 residues. The CDR3 DNA follows: TGTGCCAGCAGTTTAGGTCCAGGGTCAGAGACCCAGTACTTC. It encodes CASSLGPGSETQYF.

This clonotype was seen many times. V and J are TRBV7-2 and TRBJ1-1; TRBD1 agrees at 7 bases. This CDR3 comprises 16 residues. V lost 5 bases to trimming and J lost 1 base; unmatched junction nucleotides: 10. Germline values: CDR1 SGHTA, CDR2 FQGNSA. Written as DNA, the CDR3 is TGTGCCAGCAGCGTACTCAGGGGGACTAAGAACACTGAAGCTTTCTTT. Amino acids: CASSVLRGTKNTEAFF.

This clonotype has just a few counts. The chain recombines TRBV20-1 with TRBJ2-1; 9 bases align to TRBD2. Germline CDR1 reads DFQATT; CDR2 reads SNEGSKA (reference sequence). This CDR3 comprises 14 residues. The J segment lost 4 bases and the V segment lost 5 bases, leaving 6 bases of the junction unmatched. The CDR3 sequence: CSAVAGVLYNEQFF. In DNA, the CDR3 is TGCAGTGCTGTAGCGGGAGTATTGTACAATGAGCAGTTCTTC.

This clonotype was counted many times. The rearrangement uses TRBV18 and TRBJ1-2; D remains ambiguous. From germline, CDR1 is KGHSH and CDR2 LQKENI. CDR3 length: 15 amino acids. V lost 0 bases and J 8 bases, leaving 16 bases between the germline ends. CDR3 protein: CASSPPPDRLGGYTF. The CDR3 region has the DNA TGTGCCAGCTCACCACCACCCGATCGGCTCGGGGGCTACACCTTC.

This clonotype was seen more than once but under ten times. V usage is TRBV5-1 and J usage is TRBJ1-1; maybe TRBD1 (6 bases). The V and J ends lost 0 bases and 1 base respectively, with 13 bases between them. The CDR3 has 16 amino acids. In germline, CDR1 is SGHRS, CDR2 YFSETQ. CDR3 sequence: CASSLVGQGKNTEAFF. Here the CDR3 DNA reads TGCGCCAGCAGCTTGGTGGGGCAGGGGAAGAACACTGAAGCTTTCTTT.

Concerning this clonotype: Since a much larger clone is just one base distant, this may be a read error. The chain recombines TRBV12-3 or TRBV12-4 with TRBJ2-1; a weak D match, TRBD1 (6 bases). V lost 4 bases and J 3 bases, leaving 13 bases between the germline ends. The CDR3 loop spans 15 amino acids. The CDR3 is CASSYETGHYNEQFF. CDR3 nucleotides: TGTGCCAGCAGTTACGAGACAGGCCACTACAATGAGCAGTTCTTC.

J is TRBJ1-5 and V is TRBV6-2 or TRBV6-3; D not certain. CDR1 and CDR2 from the germline V gene are MNHEY and SVGEGT. This CDR3 region has 17 residues. V gave up 5 bases and J gave up 0 bases, with 17 bases separating them. The DNA for the CDR3 is TGTGCCAGCAGTAGCCGGGCGAACCTGTATAGCAATCAGCCCCAGCATTTT. Residues: CASSSRANLYSNQPQHF.

The chain is built from TRBV5-8 and TRBJ1-3; tentatively, D is TRBD1 (6 bases). CDR1 and CDR2 (germline): SGHTS, YDEGEE. With 4 bases removed from V and 2 bases from J, the gap between germline ends came to 13 bases. The CDR3 has 15 residues. CDR3 residues: CASSVDRKTGNTIYF. The CDR3 DNA sequence: TGTGCCAGCAGCGTCGACAGGAAGACTGGAAACACCATATATTTT.

At least ten counts were recorded for this clonotype. V gene TRBV11-2 combines with J gene TRBJ2-5; D ambiguous. V lost 5 bases and J lost 5, with 18 bases in between. CDR1 SGHAT and CDR2 FQNNGV come from the germline V gene. The CDR3 runs 15 residues. CDR3 nucleotides: TGTGCCAGCAGCCGTCGGACGGGTCGCGGTGAGACCCAGTACTTC. It codes for CASSRRTGRGETQYF. Combining the CDR3 with reference TRBV11-2 and TRBJ2-5 gives the whole variable domain EAGVAQSPRYKIIEKRQSVAFWCNPISGHATLYWYQQILGQGPKLLIQFQNNGVVDDSQLPKDRFSAERLKGVDSTLKIQPAKLEDSAVYLCASSRRTGRGETQYFGPGTRLLVL.

On this clonotype: A much larger clone differs by one base, so this may be a read error. The chain links TRBV7-2 to TRBJ1-6; TRBD1 matches at 10 bases. Germline V gene sequence: CDR1 SGHTA, CDR2 FQGNSA. The junction had 6 bases not matched to a gene; V was cut back by 3 bases and J by 10 bases. This CDR3 is 15 amino acids long. The CDR3 nucleotides are TGTACCAGCAGCTTCGGACAGGGGGAGTGGTCACCCCTCCACTTT. Encoded protein: CTSSFGQGEWSPLHF.

The chain links TRBV29-1 to TRBJ2-7; TRBD1 agrees at 12 bases. Germline V lookup: CDR1 SQVTM, CDR2 ANQGSEA. The CDR3 sequence is 15 residues long. Losses at the gene ends were 4 bases for V and 4 bases for J; bases not matched to a gene: 8. The CDR3 DNA reads as TGCAGCGTTGCGCGGGGACAGGGGGCGATTTACGAGCAGTACTTC. It specifies CSVARGQGAIYEQYF.

The V and J genes are TRBV6-2 or TRBV6-3 and TRBJ2-3; 7 bases match TRBD2. The V gene end was trimmed by 7 bases and the J gene end by 2 bases; junction bases not matched to a gene: 9. Germline loops: CDR1 MNHEY, CDR2 SVGEGT. CDR3 length equals 15 residues. CDR3: CASKAGLLNTDTQYF. DNA for the CDR3: TGTGCCAGCAAAGCGGGACTTCTTAACACAGATACGCAGTATTTT.

This clonotype was recorded at least ten times. V usage is TRBV29-1 and J usage is TRBJ2-5; 7 nucleotides line up with TRBD1. The CDR3 length is 14 residues. CDR1 is SQVTM, CDR2 ANQGSEA, per germline. V shed 2 bases, J shed 3 bases, and the junction held 6 bases outside the gene matches. The CDR3 sequence is CSVEYWDSKETQYF. Written as DNA, the CDR3 is TGCAGCGTTGAATATTGGGACAGCAAAGAGACCCAGTACTTC.

This clonotype has a count of ten or more. This chain links TRBV6-1 with TRBJ2-3; perhaps TRBD1 as D (7 bases). The V and J ends lost 5 bases and 8 bases respectively, with 14 bases between them. Germline CDR1 MNHNS, CDR2 SASEGT. The CDR3 is 13 residues long. This chain's CDR3 is CASSLRQGGTQYF. In DNA, the CDR3 is TGTGCCAGCAGTTTACGACAGGGAGGTACGCAGTATTTT.

This clonotype was counted between two and nine times. This sequence joins TRBV5-1 and TRBJ1-5; D gene unclear. From germline, CDR1 is SGHRS and CDR2 YFSETQ. The CDR3 is made up of 13 amino acids. Deletions cut 2 bases from V and 7 bases from J, with 10 bases between. The DNA for the CDR3 is TGCGCCAGCAGCTTTGACCCTAGGCAGCCCCAGCATTTT. It encodes CASSFDPRQPQHF.

This clonotype was seen at least ten times. The V and J genes are TRBV11-2 and TRBJ2-5, with 8 bases fitting TRBD2. V lost 1 base to trimming and J lost 4 bases; unmatched junction nucleotides: 2. This CDR3 is built from 14 residues. Germline-derived CDR1 and CDR2 are SGHAT and FQNNGV. The chain's CDR3 is CASSLAGGVETQYF. In nucleotides, the CDR3 is TGTGCCAGCAGCTTAGCGGGAGGGGTAGAGACCCAGTACTTC. Filled out from reference TRBV11-2 and TRBJ2-5, the complete variable domain reads EAGVAQSPRYKIIEKRQSVAFWCNPISGHATLYWYQQILGQGPKLLIQFQNNGVVDDSQLPKDRFSAERLKGVDSTLKIQPAKLEDSAVYLCASSLAGGVETQYFGPGTRLLVL.

This clonotype was seen repeatedly, ten times or more. The rearrangement links TRBV19 to TRBJ2-3; D is unclear. Germline V gene sequence: CDR1 LNHDA, CDR2 SQIVND (reference sequence). V lost 3 bases and J 2 bases, leaving 15 bases between the germline ends. The CDR3 length is 16 residues. The CDR3 DNA is TGTGCCAGTAGTATGGTGGCAGTACGAACCACAGATACGCAGTATTTT. Residues: CASSMVAVRTTDTQYF.

In this sample, this clonotype turned up many times. CDR3 residues: CASSLIRGHYGYTF. DNA of the CDR3: TGTGCCAGCAGCTTAATCAGGGGTCACTATGGCTACACCTTC. The V gene is TRBV11-2, the J gene TRBJ1-2; D may be TRBD1 (6 bases). The CDR3 length is 14 residues. With 2 bases removed from V and 3 bases from J, the gap between germline ends came to 10 bases. CDR1 and CDR2 (germline): SGHAT, FQNNGV.

The table lists this clonotype with many counts. The V call is TRBV12-3 or TRBV12-4, the J call TRBJ1-1; a weak D match, TRBD1 (6 bases). The CDR3 totals 14 residues. V was cut by 5 bases and J by 7 bases, with 17 bases left in between. CDR3 coding DNA: TGTGCCAGCAGTGCTTTGGGGGGGCGAGTTGAAGCTTTCTTT. Encoded protein: CASSALGGRVEAFF.

This clonotype came up many times. The chain links TRBV20-1 to TRBJ2-5, with 14 nucleotides matching TRBD2. Germline CDR1 reads DFQATT; CDR2 reads SNEGSKA (reference sequence). CDR3 length: 15 residues. V shed 3 bases and J 5 bases; nucleotides not matched to a gene: 5. DNA of the CDR3: TGCAGTGCTAGGGGACTAGCGGGAGCTCTCGAGACCCAGTACTTC. Translation: CSARGLAGALETQYF.

This clonotype appeared many times. J is TRBJ2-7 and V is TRBV2, with TRBD2 identical over 8 bases. Germline lookup yields CDR1 SNHLY and CDR2 FYNNEI. The CDR3 contains 16 residues. V was pared by 8 bases and J by 1 base, with 13 bases of the junction left unmatched. CDR3 nucleotides: TGTGCCAGCCTCGACCGAGGACTAGCTGATTCCTACGAGCAGTACTTC. Encoded protein: CASLDRGLADSYEQYF.

This clonotype was observed at least ten times. The chain has TRBV19 and TRBJ2-1; D gene ambiguous. Germline V CDR1 and CDR2: LNHDA, SQIVND (reference sequence). V shed 1 base and J shed 4 bases, with 5 bases lying between them. This CDR3 spans 13 amino acids. CDR3 DNA: TGTGCCAGTAGTATAGCTAGGTACAATGAGCAGTTCTTC. It yields the protein CASSIARYNEQFF.

This clonotype has at least ten counts. This sequence joins TRBV4-3 and TRBJ2-5, with 10 bases that match TRBD2. Germline V gives CDR1 LGHNA, CDR2 YSLEER. V lost 1 base, J lost 4 bases, and 3 bases stayed unmatched. The CDR3 covers 15 residues. The CDR3 sequence: CASSQGRLAGETQYF. In DNA form, the CDR3 reads TGCGCCAGCAGCCAAGGCCGACTAGCGGGAGAGACCCAGTACTTC.